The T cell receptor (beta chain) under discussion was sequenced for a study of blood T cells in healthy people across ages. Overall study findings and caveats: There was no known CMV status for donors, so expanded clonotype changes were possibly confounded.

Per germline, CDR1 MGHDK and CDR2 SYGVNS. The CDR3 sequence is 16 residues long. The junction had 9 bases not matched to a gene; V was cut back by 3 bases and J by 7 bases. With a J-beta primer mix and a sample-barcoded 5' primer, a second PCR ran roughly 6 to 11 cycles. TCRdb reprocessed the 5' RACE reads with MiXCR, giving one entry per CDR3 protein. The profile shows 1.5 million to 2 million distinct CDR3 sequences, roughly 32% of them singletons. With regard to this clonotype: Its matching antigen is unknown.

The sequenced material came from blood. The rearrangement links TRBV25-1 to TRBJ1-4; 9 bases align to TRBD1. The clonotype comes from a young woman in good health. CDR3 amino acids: CASSDRSGQGIEKLFF. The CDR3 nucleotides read TGTGCCAGCAGTGACCGTTCGGGACAGGGAATTGAAAAACTGTTTTTT.